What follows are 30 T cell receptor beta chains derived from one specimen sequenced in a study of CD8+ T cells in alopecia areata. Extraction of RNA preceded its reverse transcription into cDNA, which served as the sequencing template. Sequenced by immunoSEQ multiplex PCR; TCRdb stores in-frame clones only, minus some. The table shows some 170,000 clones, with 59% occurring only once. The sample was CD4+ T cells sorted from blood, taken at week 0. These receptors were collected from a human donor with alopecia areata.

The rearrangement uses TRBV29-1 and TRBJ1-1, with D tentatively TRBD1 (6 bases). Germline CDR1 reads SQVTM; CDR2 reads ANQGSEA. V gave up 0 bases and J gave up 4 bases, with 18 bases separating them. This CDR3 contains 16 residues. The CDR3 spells CSVEDGTNRVSTEAFF. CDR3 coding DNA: TGCAGCGTTGAAGATGGGACGAACAGGGTTTCCACTGAAGCTTTCTTT.

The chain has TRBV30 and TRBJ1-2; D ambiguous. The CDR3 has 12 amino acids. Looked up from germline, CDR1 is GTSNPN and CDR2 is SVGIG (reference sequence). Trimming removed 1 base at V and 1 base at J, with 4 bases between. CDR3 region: CAWSGFNYGYTF. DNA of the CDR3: TGTGCCTGGAGTGGATTTAACTATGGCTACACCTTC.

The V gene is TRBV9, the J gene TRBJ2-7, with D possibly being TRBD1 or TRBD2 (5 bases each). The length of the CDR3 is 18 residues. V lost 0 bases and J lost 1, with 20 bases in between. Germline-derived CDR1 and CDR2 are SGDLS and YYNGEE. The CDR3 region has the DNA TGTGCCAGCAGCGTAGTATTTAGAAGGGGCAGGGAGTCCTACGAGCAGTACTTC. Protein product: CASSVVFRRGRESYEQYF.

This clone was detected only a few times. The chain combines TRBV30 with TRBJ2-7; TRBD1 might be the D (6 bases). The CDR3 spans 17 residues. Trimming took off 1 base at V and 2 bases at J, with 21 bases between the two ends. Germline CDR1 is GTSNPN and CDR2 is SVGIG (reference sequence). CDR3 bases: TGTGCCTGGAGTGCGGGGATTTCTCGGACAGCCCCCTACGAGCAGTACTTC. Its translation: CAWSAGISRTAPYEQYF. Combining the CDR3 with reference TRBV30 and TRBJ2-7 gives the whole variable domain SQTIHQWPATLVQPVGSPLSLECTVEGTSNPNLYWYRQAAGRGLQLLFYSVGIGQISSEVPQNLSASRPQDRQFILSSKKLLLSDSGFYLCAWSAGISRTAPYEQYFGPGTRLTVT.

DNA of the CDR3: TGTGCCAGCAGGGGGACAGGGGGAGTCTACGAGCAGTACTTC. Translated: CASRGTGGVYEQYF. The V call is TRBV2, the J call TRBJ2-7; 11 bases align to TRBD1. The V gene end was trimmed by 6 bases and the J gene end by 3 bases; junction bases not matched to a gene: 4. This CDR3 comprises 14 residues. Germline V gene lookup returns CDR1 SNHLY and CDR2 FYNNEI. Filled out from reference TRBV2 and TRBJ2-7, the complete variable domain reads EPEVTQTPSHQVTQMGQEVILRCVPISNHLYFYWYRQILGQKVEFLVSFYNNEISEKSEIFDDQFSVERPDGSNFTLKIRSTKLEDSAMYFCASRGTGGVYEQYFGPGTRLTVT.

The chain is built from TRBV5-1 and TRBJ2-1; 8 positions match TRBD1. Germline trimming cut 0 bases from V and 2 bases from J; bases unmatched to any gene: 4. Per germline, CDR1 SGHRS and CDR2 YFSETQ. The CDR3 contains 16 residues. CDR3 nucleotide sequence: TGCGCCAGCAGCTTGGTCGCAGGGGGCGCCTACAATGAGCAGTTCTTC. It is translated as CASSLVAGGAYNEQFF.

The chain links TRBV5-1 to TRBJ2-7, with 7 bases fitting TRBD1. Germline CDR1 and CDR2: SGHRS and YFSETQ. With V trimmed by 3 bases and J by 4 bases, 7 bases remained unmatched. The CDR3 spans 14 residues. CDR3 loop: CASSWGQPLYEQYF. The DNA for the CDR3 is TGCGCCAGCAGCTGGGGACAGCCACTTTACGAGCAGTACTTC.

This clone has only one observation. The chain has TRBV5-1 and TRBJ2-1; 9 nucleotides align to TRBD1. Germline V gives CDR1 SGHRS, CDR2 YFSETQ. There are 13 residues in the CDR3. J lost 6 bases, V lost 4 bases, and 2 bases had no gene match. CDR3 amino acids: CASSTDRGNEQFF. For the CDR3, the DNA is TGCGCCAGCAGCACGGACAGGGGCAATGAGCAGTTCTTC. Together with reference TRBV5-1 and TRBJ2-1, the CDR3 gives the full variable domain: KAGVTQTPRYLIKTRGQQVTLSCSPISGHRSVSWYQQTPGQGLQFLFEYFSETQRNKGNFPGRFSGRQFSNSRSEMNVSTLELGDSALYLCASSTDRGNEQFFGPGTRLTVL.

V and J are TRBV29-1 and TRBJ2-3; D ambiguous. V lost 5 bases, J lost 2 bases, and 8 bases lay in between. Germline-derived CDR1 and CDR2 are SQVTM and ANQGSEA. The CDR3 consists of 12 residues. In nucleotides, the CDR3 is TGCAGCGTTCCACGGATCACAGATACGCAGTATTTT. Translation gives CSVPRITDTQYF.

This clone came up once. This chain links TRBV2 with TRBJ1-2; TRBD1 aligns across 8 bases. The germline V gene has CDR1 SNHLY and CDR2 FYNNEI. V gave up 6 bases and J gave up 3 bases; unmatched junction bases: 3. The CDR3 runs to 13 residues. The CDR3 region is CASRQQGDYGYTF. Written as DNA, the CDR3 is TGTGCCAGCAGACAACAGGGGGACTATGGCTACACCTTC.

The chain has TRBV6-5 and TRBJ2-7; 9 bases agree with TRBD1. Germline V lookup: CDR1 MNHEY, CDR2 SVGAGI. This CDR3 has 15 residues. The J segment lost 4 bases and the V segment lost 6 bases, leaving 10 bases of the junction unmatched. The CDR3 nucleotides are TGTGCCAGCAGCCTAAACGGACAGGGGTGGTACGAGCAGTACTTC. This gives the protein CASSLNGQGWYEQYF.

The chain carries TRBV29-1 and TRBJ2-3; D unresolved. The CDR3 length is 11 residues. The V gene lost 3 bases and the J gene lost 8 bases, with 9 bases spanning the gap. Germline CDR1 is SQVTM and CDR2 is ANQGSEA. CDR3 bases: TGCAGCGTTGAGGCCTTCGGTACGCAGTATTTT. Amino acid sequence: CSVEAFGTQYF.

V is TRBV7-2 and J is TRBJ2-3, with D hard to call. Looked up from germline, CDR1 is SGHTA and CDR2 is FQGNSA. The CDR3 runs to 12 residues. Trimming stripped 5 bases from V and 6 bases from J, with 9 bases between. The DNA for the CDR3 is TGTGCCAGCAGCCCCAGAGGCGATACGCAGTATTTT. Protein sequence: CASSPRGDTQYF.

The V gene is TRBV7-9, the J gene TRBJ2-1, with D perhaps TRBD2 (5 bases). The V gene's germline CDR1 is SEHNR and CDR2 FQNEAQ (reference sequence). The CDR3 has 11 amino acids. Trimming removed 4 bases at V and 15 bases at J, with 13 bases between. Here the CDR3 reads CASSSAVLRFF. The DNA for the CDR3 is TGTGCCAGCAGCTCAGCGGTTTTACGGTTCTTC. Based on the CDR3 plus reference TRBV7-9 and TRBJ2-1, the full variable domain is DTGVSQNPRHKITKRGQNVTFRCDPISEHNRLYWYRQTLGQGPEFLTYFQNEAQLEKSRLLSDRFSAERPKGSFSTLEIQRTEQGDSAMYLCASSSAVLRFFGPGTRLTVL.

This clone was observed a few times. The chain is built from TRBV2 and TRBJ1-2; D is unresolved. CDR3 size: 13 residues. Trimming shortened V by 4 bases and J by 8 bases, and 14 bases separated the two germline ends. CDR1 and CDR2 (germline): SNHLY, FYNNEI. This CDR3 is CASSVDGPGGYTF. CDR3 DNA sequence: TGTGCCAGCAGTGTGGACGGCCCGGGGGGCTACACCTTC.

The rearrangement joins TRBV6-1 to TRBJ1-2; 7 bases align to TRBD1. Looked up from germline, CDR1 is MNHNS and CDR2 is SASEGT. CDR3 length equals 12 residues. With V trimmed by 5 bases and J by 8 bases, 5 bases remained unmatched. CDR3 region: CASSIRDSGYTF. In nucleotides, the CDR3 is TGTGCCAGCAGTATCAGGGACAGCGGCTACACCTTC.

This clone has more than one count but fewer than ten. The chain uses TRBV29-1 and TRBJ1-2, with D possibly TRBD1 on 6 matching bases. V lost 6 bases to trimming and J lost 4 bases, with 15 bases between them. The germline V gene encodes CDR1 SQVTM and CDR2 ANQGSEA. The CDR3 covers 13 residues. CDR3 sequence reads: CSVTSGGAYGYTF. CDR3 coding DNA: TGCAGCGTGACGAGCGGGGGGGCCTATGGCTACACCTTC.

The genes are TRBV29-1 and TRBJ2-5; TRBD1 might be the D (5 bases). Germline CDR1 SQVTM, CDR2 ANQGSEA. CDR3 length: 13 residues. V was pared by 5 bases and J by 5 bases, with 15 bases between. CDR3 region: CSVKTVYVETQYF. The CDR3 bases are TGCAGCGTTAAGACAGTATATGTGGAGACCCAGTACTTC.

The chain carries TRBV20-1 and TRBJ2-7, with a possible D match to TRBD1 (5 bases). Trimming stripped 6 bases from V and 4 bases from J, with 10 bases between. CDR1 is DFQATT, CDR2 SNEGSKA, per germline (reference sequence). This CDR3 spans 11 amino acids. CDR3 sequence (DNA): TGCAGTGCCAGCGCAGGGTACGAGCAGTACTTC. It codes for CSASAGYEQYF.

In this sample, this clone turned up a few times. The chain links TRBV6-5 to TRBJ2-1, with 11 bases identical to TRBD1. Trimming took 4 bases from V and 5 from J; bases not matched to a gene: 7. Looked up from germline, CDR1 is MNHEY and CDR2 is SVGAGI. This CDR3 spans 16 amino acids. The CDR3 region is CASSFGRDRGNNEQFF. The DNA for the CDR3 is TGTGCCAGCAGTTTTGGACGGGACAGGGGGAACAATGAGCAGTTCTTC.

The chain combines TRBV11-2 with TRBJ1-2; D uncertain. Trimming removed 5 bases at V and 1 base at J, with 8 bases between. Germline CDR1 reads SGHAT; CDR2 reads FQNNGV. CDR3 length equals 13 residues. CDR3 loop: CASSEQINYGYTF. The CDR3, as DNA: TGTGCCAGCAGCGAACAGATTAACTATGGCTACACCTTC.

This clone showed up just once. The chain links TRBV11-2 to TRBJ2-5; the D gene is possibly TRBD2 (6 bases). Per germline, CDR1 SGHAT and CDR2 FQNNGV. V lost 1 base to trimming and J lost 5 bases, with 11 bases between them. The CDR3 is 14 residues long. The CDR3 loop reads CASSLVGRRETQYF. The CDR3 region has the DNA TGTGCCAGCAGCTTAGTGGGGAGGAGGGAGACCCAGTACTTC.

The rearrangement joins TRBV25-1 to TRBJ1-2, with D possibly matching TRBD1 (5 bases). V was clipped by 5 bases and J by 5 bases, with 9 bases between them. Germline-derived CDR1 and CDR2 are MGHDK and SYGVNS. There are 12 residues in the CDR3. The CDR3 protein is CASSTGLYGYTF. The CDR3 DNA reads TGTGCCAGCAGTACGGGACTGTATGGCTACACCTTC.

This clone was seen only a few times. The CDR3 sequence: CASSQVRQGYGYTF. The CDR3 DNA reads TGCGCCAGCAGCCAAGTCCGACAGGGGTATGGCTACACCTTC. The chain uses TRBV4-1 and TRBJ1-2; 8 positions agree with TRBD1. The germline gives CDR1 MGHRA, CDR2 YSYEKL. The CDR3 is 14 residues long. J gave up 5 bases and V 1 base, and 3 bases lay outside the gene matches.

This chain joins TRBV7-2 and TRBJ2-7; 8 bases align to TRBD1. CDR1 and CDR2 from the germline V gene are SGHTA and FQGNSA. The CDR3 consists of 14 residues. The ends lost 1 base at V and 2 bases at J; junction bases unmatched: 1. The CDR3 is CASSLVQGAYEQYF. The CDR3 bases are TGTGCCAGCAGCTTAGTACAGGGGGCCTACGAGCAGTACTTC. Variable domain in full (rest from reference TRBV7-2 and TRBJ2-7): GAGVSQSPSNKVTEKGKDVELRCDPISGHTALYWYRQSLGQGLEFLIYFQGNSAPDKSGLPSDRFSAERTGGSVSTLTIQRTQQEDSAVYLCASSLVQGAYEQYFGPGTRLTVT.

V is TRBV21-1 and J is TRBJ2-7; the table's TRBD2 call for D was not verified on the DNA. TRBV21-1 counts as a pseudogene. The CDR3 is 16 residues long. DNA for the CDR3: TGTGCCAGCAGCAAAGCGTCCGCGGGGTGGTGGAACGAGCAGTACTTC. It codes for CASSKASAGWWNEQYF.

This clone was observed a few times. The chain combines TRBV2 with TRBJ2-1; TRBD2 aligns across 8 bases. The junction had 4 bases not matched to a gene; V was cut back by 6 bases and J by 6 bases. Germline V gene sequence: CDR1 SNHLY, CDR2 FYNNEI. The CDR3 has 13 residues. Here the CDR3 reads CASRTGGFNEQFF. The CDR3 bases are TGTGCCAGCAGGACGGGAGGGTTCAATGAGCAGTTCTTC.

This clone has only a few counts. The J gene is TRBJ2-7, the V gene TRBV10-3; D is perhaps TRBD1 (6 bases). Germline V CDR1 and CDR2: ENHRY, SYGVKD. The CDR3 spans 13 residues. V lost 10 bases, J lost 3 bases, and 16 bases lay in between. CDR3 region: CATAYGQRYEQYF. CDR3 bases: TGTGCCACCGCCTACGGACAGCGCTACGAGCAGTACTTC.

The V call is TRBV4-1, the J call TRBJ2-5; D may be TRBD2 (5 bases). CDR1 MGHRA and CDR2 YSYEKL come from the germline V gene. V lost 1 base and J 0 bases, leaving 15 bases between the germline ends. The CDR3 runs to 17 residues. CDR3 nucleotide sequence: TGCGCCAGCAGCCAAGTTGGGCGGGTGATCAACCAAGAGACCCAGTACTTC. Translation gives CASSQVGRVINQETQYF.

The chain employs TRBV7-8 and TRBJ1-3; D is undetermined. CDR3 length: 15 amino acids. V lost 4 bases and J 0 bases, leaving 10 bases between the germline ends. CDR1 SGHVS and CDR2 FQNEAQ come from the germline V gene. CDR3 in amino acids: CASSSSTGSGNTIYF. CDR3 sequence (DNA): TGTGCCAGCAGCTCCAGTACGGGCTCTGGAAACACCATATATTTT.